Listed below are T cell receptor beta chains from one sample, sequenced in a study of blood T cell repertoires in COVID-19. Libraries were prepared by immunoSEQ multiplex PCR; TCRdb keeps only in-frame clonotypes and omits some of them. The sample gives a few hundred thousand clones, 75% to 85% of which show up once; about 9% is in the top ten. Sequencing was performed on PBMCs or T cells enriched from blood (not recorded which). The receptors here all came from a middle-aged man who had recovered from COVID-19. Each CDR3 is given with its conserved first and last residue. A D gene is named only where the DNA matches it firmly. Clone size, where shown, is once, few, many, or a class for clones that have expanded.

d_call: -
j_call: TRBJ2-7
clone_size: -
v_call: TRBV6-6
cdr3_aa: CASSYGRGYEQYF

d_call: -
j_call: TRBJ2-7
clone_size: -
v_call: TRBV7-9
cdr3_aa: CASSTVADLYF

d_call: -
j_call: TRBJ1-6
clone_size: -
v_call: TRBV5-5
cdr3_aa: CASRPEGVGRRNSPLHF

d_call: -
j_call: TRBJ1-5
clone_size: -
v_call: TRBV27
cdr3_aa: CASSAIQGRQPQHF

d_call: TRBD1
j_call: TRBJ1-2
clone_size: -
v_call: TRBV14
cdr3_aa: CASSLQGAGYGYTF

d_call: TRBD1
j_call: TRBJ1-1
clone_size: few
v_call: TRBV3-1/TRBV3-2
cdr3_aa: CASSQGTGGDIF

d_call: -
j_call: TRBJ1-6
clone_size: once
v_call: TRBV6-1
cdr3_aa: CASSEPPGSPLHF

d_call: -
j_call: TRBJ1-5
clone_size: -
v_call: TRBV3-1/TRBV3-2
cdr3_aa: CASSPQGTFQPQHF

d_call: -
j_call: TRBJ2-5
clone_size: -
v_call: TRBV18
cdr3_aa: CASSPLRGETQYF

d_call: TRBD2
j_call: TRBJ2-1
clone_size: -
v_call: TRBV10-2
cdr3_aa: CASSGGLVANEQFF

d_call: -
j_call: TRBJ1-1
clone_size: -
v_call: TRBV5-8
cdr3_aa: CASSSYSPRAKAFF

d_call: TRBD1
j_call: TRBJ1-2
clone_size: -
v_call: TRBV28
cdr3_aa: CASRDRGQVYNYGYTF

d_call: -
j_call: TRBJ1-1
clone_size: -
v_call: TRBV9
cdr3_aa: CASSKIQGGDTEAFF

d_call: -
j_call: TRBJ1-5
clone_size: few
v_call: TRBV3-1/TRBV3-2
cdr3_aa: CASSQGGDQPQHF

d_call: -
j_call: TRBJ1-1
clone_size: -
v_call: TRBV5-5
cdr3_aa: CASSRGWGGLDTEAFF

d_call: -
j_call: TRBJ1-2
clone_size: -
v_call: TRBV18
cdr3_aa: CASSPSDSANYGYTF

d_call: -
j_call: TRBJ1-5
clone_size: -
v_call: TRBV12-3/TRBV12-4
cdr3_aa: CASREGGNQPQHF

d_call: -
j_call: TRBJ1-6
clone_size: -
v_call: TRBV19
cdr3_aa: CASSIARNSPLHF

d_call: -
j_call: TRBJ1-3
clone_size: -
v_call: TRBV30
cdr3_aa: CAWRSPGNSGNTIYF

d_call: -
j_call: TRBJ2-7
clone_size: few
v_call: TRBV19
cdr3_aa: CASNPSSTIRGEQYF

d_call: TRBD1
j_call: TRBJ1-1
clone_size: -
v_call: TRBV28
cdr3_aa: CASSFIQGALNTEAFF

d_call: TRBD1
j_call: TRBJ2-1
clone_size: -
v_call: TRBV19
cdr3_aa: CASEARGQTHNEQFF

d_call: -
j_call: TRBJ1-1
clone_size: -
v_call: TRBV5-6
cdr3_aa: CATQGRGYTEAFF

d_call: -
j_call: TRBJ2-2
clone_size: -
v_call: TRBV27
cdr3_aa: CASSLSGNTGELFF

d_call: TRBD2
j_call: TRBJ2-7
clone_size: -
v_call: TRBV24-1
cdr3_aa: CATGASAGGTYEQYF

d_call: -
j_call: TRBJ1-1
clone_size: -
v_call: TRBV5-1
cdr3_aa: CASALRERVTEAFF

d_call: TRBD2
j_call: TRBJ2-2
clone_size: -
v_call: TRBV4-1
cdr3_aa: CASSLGGETTGELFF

d_call: -
j_call: TRBJ2-5
clone_size: few
v_call: TRBV7-3
cdr3_aa: CASSPGSSSQETQYF

d_call: -
j_call: TRBJ2-5
clone_size: -
v_call: TRBV2
cdr3_aa: CASSQNTGGGGETQYF

d_call: -
j_call: TRBJ1-2
clone_size: -
v_call: TRBV3-1/TRBV3-2
cdr3_aa: CASSQGGVQTSNYGYTF

d_call: -
j_call: TRBJ2-5
clone_size: once
v_call: TRBV29-1
cdr3_aa: CSATPGQPPQETQYF

d_call: TRBD1
j_call: TRBJ1-1
clone_size: -
v_call: TRBV5-6
cdr3_aa: CASSLLGGAKNTEAFF

d_call: -
j_call: TRBJ1-5
clone_size: -
v_call: TRBV3-1/TRBV3-2
cdr3_aa: CASSPYAGGSQPQHF

d_call: TRBD1
j_call: TRBJ2-3
clone_size: -
v_call: TRBV18
cdr3_aa: CASSPTGQYTDTQYF

d_call: TRBD1
j_call: TRBJ1-4
clone_size: -
v_call: TRBV6-1
cdr3_aa: CASSEVIQGGRTNEKLFF

d_call: TRBD1
j_call: TRBJ1-1
clone_size: -
v_call: TRBV5-5
cdr3_aa: CASSLALIQGSAFF

d_call: -
j_call: TRBJ1-1
clone_size: once
v_call: TRBV5-1
cdr3_aa: CASSPASREGEAFF

d_call: -
j_call: TRBJ1-2
clone_size: -
v_call: TRBV6-5
cdr3_aa: CASTKGEGYGYTF

d_call: TRBD1
j_call: TRBJ2-3
clone_size: -
v_call: TRBV24-1
cdr3_aa: CATSGQQGKQDTQYF

d_call: -
j_call: TRBJ1-6
clone_size: once
v_call: TRBV6-4
cdr3_aa: CASSELGSFNSPLHF

d_call: TRBD1
j_call: TRBJ1-6
clone_size: -
v_call: TRBV19
cdr3_aa: CASSTRQGSSPLHF

d_call: -
j_call: TRBJ1-4
clone_size: -
v_call: TRBV30
cdr3_aa: CAWSLSYEKLFF

d_call: TRBD1
j_call: TRBJ2-7
clone_size: -
v_call: TRBV18
cdr3_aa: CASSRDRDYEQYF

d_call: -
j_call: TRBJ2-7
clone_size: -
v_call: TRBV18
cdr3_aa: CASSPLSSYEQYF

d_call: -
j_call: TRBJ2-2
clone_size: -
v_call: TRBV9
cdr3_aa: CASSATTRGGGELFF

d_call: TRBD1
j_call: TRBJ1-6
clone_size: -
v_call: TRBV6-1
cdr3_aa: CASRDRGNSPLHF

d_call: TRBD2
j_call: TRBJ2-3
clone_size: -
v_call: TRBV18
cdr3_aa: CASSPPSGLAVGSQYF

d_call: TRBD1
j_call: TRBJ1-2
clone_size: once
v_call: TRBV27
cdr3_aa: CASSFVLQDRGLNGYTF

d_call: -
j_call: TRBJ1-5
clone_size: -
v_call: TRBV30
cdr3_aa: CAWSAGTNQPQHF

d_call: -
j_call: TRBJ2-6
clone_size: -
v_call: TRBV5-1
cdr3_aa: CASSLATSGSGANVLTF

d_call: -
j_call: TRBJ1-2
clone_size: -
v_call: TRBV7-9
cdr3_aa: CASSFASYGYTF

d_call: -
j_call: TRBJ2-5
clone_size: -
v_call: TRBV7-9
cdr3_aa: CASSLDTRSGTQYF

d_call: TRBD2
j_call: TRBJ2-2
clone_size: once
v_call: TRBV14
cdr3_aa: CASSPTGGVTGELFF

d_call: TRBD1
j_call: TRBJ1-1
clone_size: -
v_call: TRBV18
cdr3_aa: CASSPDRGFRNTEAFF

d_call: TRBD1
j_call: TRBJ1-5
clone_size: -
v_call: TRBV6-9
cdr3_aa: CASSSTGGSGQPQHF